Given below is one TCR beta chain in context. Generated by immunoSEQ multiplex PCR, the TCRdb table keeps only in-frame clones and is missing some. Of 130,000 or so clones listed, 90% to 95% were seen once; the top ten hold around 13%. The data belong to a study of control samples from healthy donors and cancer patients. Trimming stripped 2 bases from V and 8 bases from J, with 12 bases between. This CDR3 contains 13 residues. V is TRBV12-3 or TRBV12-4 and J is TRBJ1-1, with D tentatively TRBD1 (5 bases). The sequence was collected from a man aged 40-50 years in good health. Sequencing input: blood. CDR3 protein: CASSLIQGREAFF. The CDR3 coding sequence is TGTGCCAGCAGTTTAATCCAGGGTAGGGAAGCTTTCTTT.